One and the same sample provided the 6 T cell receptor beta chains below, sequenced in a study of regulatory T cells in long-lasting Graves disease (dated by TCRdb to about 2021). Preparation of the library involved multiplex PCR. Sequencing used an Illumina HiSeq 4000. iRepertoire HTBI primers and Arm-PCR amplification of CDR3 regions were used to construct TCR beta libraries. TCRdb took the public reads, trimmed them with fastp at Q25, ran MiXCR for clone calling and kept in-frame beta chains. Every CDR3 protein is listed once, alongside the most common genes and DNA of its rows. This sample comprises 520,000 or so distinct CDR3 sequences, around 12% of them detected only once. The biggest ten clones account for approximately 9.6% of the sample. Taken with the paper, the label for time point translates to: newly diagnosed GD, antithyroid drugs for less than 3 months. For both TCR sequencing and RNA sequencing, RNA was extracted from PBMCs using TRIzol.

These data were also reused for a study on T cells in Graves' hyperthyroidism and ophthalmopathy.

Sequenced here: peripheral blood mononuclear cells (PBMCs), sampled at new diagnosis, from a patient treated with antithyroid drugs. These receptors were taken from a woman aged 25 to 39 with Graves disease. Donor details come from another sample of the same person, matched by shared clones.

In its sample, this clonotype was seen a few times. The chain has TRBV12-5 and TRBJ2-3, with TRBD2 as a possible D gene (5 bases). From germline, CDR1 is LGHNT and CDR2 FRNRAP. Trimming stripped 3 bases from V and 4 bases from J, with 14 bases between. This CDR3 is 15 amino acids long. CDR3 in DNA: TGTGCTAGTGGTTTAAGCGGATTCTCGTCAGATACGCAGTATTTT. Protein sequence: CASGLSGFSSDTQYF.

In its sample, this clonotype was seen many times. The J gene is TRBJ1-1, the V gene TRBV30, with D tentatively TRBD1 (5 bases). The V end was cut by 4 bases, the J end by 4 bases, with 22 bases between. Germline V lookup: CDR1 GTSNPN, CDR2 SVGIG (reference sequence). The CDR3 extends over 16 amino acids. The CDR3 reads CAWNFGGYLLFTEAFF. CDR3 DNA: TGTGCCTGGAATTTCGGGGGGTATCTCCTGTTCACTGAAGCTTTCTTT.

This clonotype was seen repeatedly, ten times or more. This chain uses TRBV11-2 with TRBJ2-7, with D tentatively TRBD2 (5 bases). The CDR3 is 12 amino acids. Germline V gives CDR1 SGHAT, CDR2 FQNNGV. V was clipped by 3 bases and J by 3 bases, with 6 bases between them. The CDR3 sequence: CASSFSVYEQYF. The DNA for the CDR3 is TGTGCCAGCAGCTTTAGCGTCTACGAGCAGTACTTC.

This clonotype came up many times. The chain links TRBV6-2 or TRBV6-3 to TRBJ2-2; D is ambiguous. Germline V lookup: CDR1 MNHEY, CDR2 SVGEGT. CDR3 size: 14 residues. V was shortened by 2 bases and J by 5 bases, with 9 bases between the two germline ends. CDR3 region: CASSYRRPTGELFF. For the CDR3, the DNA is TGTGCCAGCAGTTACCGGCGACCGACCGGGGAGCTGTTTTTT.

The CDR3 bases are TGCGCCAGCAGCACAGGACTAGCGGCGGGACAAGAGACCCAGTACTTC. It codes for CASSTGLAAGQETQYF. The chain links TRBV5-1 to TRBJ2-5, with 10 bases aligning to TRBD2. The CDR3 length is 16 residues. Germline trimming cut 4 bases from V and 2 bases from J; bases unmatched to any gene: 8. Germline CDR1 reads SGHRS; CDR2 reads YFSETQ.

At least ten counts were recorded for this clonotype. The chain is built from TRBV19 and TRBJ2-2; D is perhaps TRBD1 or TRBD2 (5 bases each). Germline values: CDR1 LNHDA, CDR2 SQIVND (reference sequence). V was pared by 1 base and J by 3 bases, with 15 bases between. The length of the CDR3 is 17 residues. CDR3 bases: TGTGCCAGTAGTATAGTATGGCAGGGAGTATACACCGGGGAGCTGTTTTTT. Its translation: CASSIVWQGVYTGELFF.